These 5 T cell receptor beta chains were sequenced from one sample in a study of beta chain features in type 1 diabetes (dated by TCRdb to 2017 to 2018). Receptors were amplified or captured by the immunoSEQ multiplex PCR assay. All of the isolated RNA was reverse transcribed with the High Capacity cDNA Reverse Transcription Kit, so expressed TCRB transcripts were sequenced. The immuneACCESS repertoire file appears here via TCRdb, limited to in-frame rearrangements. These files lack a portion of the clones; in checked studies, under half of the deficit traces to unresolved V genes, and the cause of the others is not known. The sample yields 200,000 to 250,000 clones; 27% were counted once. Under 4.5% of the sample belongs to the ten largest clones. Sequencing input: central memory CD4+ T cells from blood. The source of these receptors is a man between 25 and 39 years old in good health.

The rearrangement uses TRBV5-6 and TRBJ2-5, with D possibly TRBD1 on 5 matching bases. In germline, CDR1 is SGHDT, CDR2 YYEEEE. The V end lost 0 bases, the J end lost 5 bases, and 11 bases lay between the germline ends. CDR3 length equals 14 residues. CDR3 loop: CASSLVRQRETQYF. CDR3 DNA: TGTGCCAGCAGCTTGGTACGACAGAGGGAGACCCAGTACTTC.

This chain connects TRBV15 to TRBJ2-5, with a weak D call TRBD1 (6 bases). Germline V gives CDR1 LNHNV, CDR2 YYDKDF (reference sequence). The V end lost 1 base, the J end lost 5 bases, and 14 bases lay between the germline ends. CDR3 length equals 15 residues. CDR3 loop: CATSRAQGPGETQYF. DNA of the CDR3: TGTGCCACCAGCAGAGCGCAGGGGCCGGGGGAGACCCAGTACTTC.

The rearrangement joins TRBV14 to TRBJ2-5; D is perhaps TRBD2 (5 bases). Germline CDR1 is SGHDN and CDR2 is FVKESK. This CDR3 is 15 amino acids long. The germline V and J ends were trimmed by 4 bases and 1 base, with 13 bases remaining between them. This chain's CDR3 is CASSPWESFQETQYF. DNA of the CDR3: TGTGCCAGCAGCCCGTGGGAGTCATTCCAAGAGACCCAGTACTTC.

CDR3 loop: CAWSGLGTTGNTIYF. The DNA for the CDR3 is TGTGCCTGGAGTGGGTTGGGGACCACTGGAAACACCATATATTTT. This chain connects TRBV30 to TRBJ1-3, with D perhaps TRBD1 (5 bases). V dropped 1 base and J dropped 2 bases, with 12 bases sitting between them. CDR3 size: 15 residues. Germline V gene lookup returns CDR1 GTSNPN and CDR2 SVGIG (reference sequence). Using reference TRBV30 and TRBJ1-3 for the parts outside the CDR3, the full variable domain is SQTIHQWPATLVQPVGSPLSLECTVEGTSNPNLYWYRQAAGRGLQLLFYSVGIGQISSEVPQNLSASRPQDRQFILSSKKLLLSDSGFYLCAWSGLGTTGNTIYFGEGSWLTVV.

The chain links TRBV30 to TRBJ2-5; D is possibly TRBD1 or TRBD2 (5 bases each). From germline, CDR1 is GTSNPN and CDR2 SVGIG (reference sequence). This CDR3 contains 16 residues. V lost 1 base and J 3 bases, leaving 18 bases between the germline ends. As DNA, the CDR3 is TGTGCCTGGAGTGGGGGACGTGGGAAGAGAGAAGAGACCCAGTACTTC. Amino acids: CAWSGGRGKREETQYF.